This is a list of T cell receptor beta chains from one sample in a study of cytomegalovirus exposure and HLA in healthy donors. The data were produced by immunoSEQ multiplex PCR, yet TCRdb's version contains in-frame clones alone and is incomplete. Of around 160,000 clones detected, around 75% appear once; the ten largest clones hold roughly 5%. Material: PBMCs. These receptors originate from a male donor in good health and CMV-seronegative. CDR3s include the opening cysteine and the closing phenylalanine or tryptophan. The D gene is left open where the match is weak. Size values are once, few and many counts, or a class for expanded clones, and some rows have none.

d_call j_call v_call clone_size cdr3_aa cdr3_nt
- TRBJ2-1 TRBV9 - CASSTVASYYNEQFF TGTGCCAGCTCTACCGTGGCTAGCTACTACAATGAGCAGTTCTTC
TRBD1 TRBJ2-7 TRBV29-1 few CSVSGGTYEQYF TGCAGCGTATCAGGGGGTACCTACGAGCAGTACTTC
TRBD1 TRBJ1-5 TRBV11-2 few CASSFATGNQPQHF TGTGCCAGCAGCTTTGCGACAGGGAATCAGCCCCAGCATTTT
- TRBJ2-1 TRBV4-1 - CASSPPSAASQFF TGCGCCAGCAGCCCCCCTTCGGCGGCAAGCCAGTTCTTC
TRBD2 TRBJ2-2 TRBV5-6 - CASSLGVAGGTGELFF TGTGCCAGCAGCTTGGGGGTAGCGGGGGGTACCGGGGAGCTGTTTTTT
- TRBJ1-3 TRBV6-6 few CASTQASVYSGNTIYF TGTGCCAGCACCCAGGCATCGGTCTACTCTGGAAACACCATATATTTT
TRBD2 TRBJ2-7 TRBV11-1 - CASSLWASGTYEQYF TGTGCCAGCAGCTTATGGGCTAGCGGAACCTACGAGCAGTACTTC
- TRBJ2-7 TRBV11-3 - CASSPRGGTTEQYF TGTGCCAGCAGCCCCCGAGGGGGTACTACCGAGCAGTACTTC
- TRBJ1-4 TRBV5-1 - CASSLEAGLEKLFF TGCGCCAGCAGCTTGGAGGCAGGGCTTGAAAAACTGTTTTTT
- TRBJ1-2 TRBV6-1 - CASRAGAATNYGYTF TGTGCCAGCCGTGCTGGGGCAGCCACTAACTATGGCTACACCTTC
TRBD1 TRBJ1-2 TRBV6-6 few CAGQRTGTYGYTF TGTGCCGGCCAACGGACAGGAACGTATGGCTACACCTTC
- TRBJ2-3 TRBV27 - CASSLRDLKDTQYF TGTGCCAGCAGCTTGCGGGACTTAAAGGATACGCAGTATTTT
- TRBJ1-4 TRBV11-1 - CASSVQVTNEKLFF TGTGCCAGCAGCGTACAGGTAACTAATGAAAAACTGTTTTTT
- TRBJ1-1 TRBV6-6 - CASSLTLNTEAFF TGTGCCAGCAGTTTGACACTGAACACTGAAGCTTTCTTT
TRBD1 TRBJ1-3 TRBV7-2 - CASSLTGQGRNTIYF TGTGCCAGCAGCTTAACGGGACAGGGGAGAAACACCATATATTTT
- TRBJ2-7 TRBV30 - CAWSVGGSPTSQYF TGTGCCTGGAGTGTTGGGGGGAGCCCTACGAGCCAGTACTTC